This T cell receptor beta chain was documented in a study of control samples from healthy donors and cancer patients. Sequencing was performed with immunoSEQ multiplex PCR; in TCRdb, only in-frame clones are kept and a portion is missing. The sample includes about 150,000 clones, roughly 94% seen only once; the top ten take approximately 1.5%. The V gene end was trimmed by 2 bases and the J gene end by 4 bases; junction bases not matched to a gene: 8. Germline-derived CDR1 and CDR2 are ENHRY and SYGVKD. The CDR3 covers 16 residues. The origin of this receptor is a woman aged 18-29 years in good health. Sequences were obtained from blood. The chain combines TRBV10-3 with TRBJ2-3, with 8 bases that match TRBD2. The CDR3 nucleotides are TGTGCCATCAGTGAGGCTCAAGCGGGAGTTCCAGATACGCAGTATTTT. Its protein product is CAISEAQAGVPDTQYF.